Here is one T cell receptor (beta chain) with its context. This entry comes from a study of blood T cell repertoires in COVID-19. Trimming pared 4 bases from V and 5 bases from J, leaving 9 bases between. This CDR3 is 12 amino acids long. Looked up from germline, CDR1 is SGHRS and CDR2 is YFSETQ. The assay was immunoSEQ multiplex PCR, and TCRdb's table has in-frame clones only and misses some. The table has roughly 570,000 clones, roughly 89% seen once. The chain uses TRBV5-1 and TRBJ2-5; D is uncertain. The receptor's source is a woman aged 45-59 years with COVID-19, enrolled during active disease. Sequenced sample: peripheral blood. CDR3 residues: CASSEERETQYF. The CDR3 nucleotides are TGCGCCAGCAGCGAGGAACGGGAGACCCAGTACTTC.